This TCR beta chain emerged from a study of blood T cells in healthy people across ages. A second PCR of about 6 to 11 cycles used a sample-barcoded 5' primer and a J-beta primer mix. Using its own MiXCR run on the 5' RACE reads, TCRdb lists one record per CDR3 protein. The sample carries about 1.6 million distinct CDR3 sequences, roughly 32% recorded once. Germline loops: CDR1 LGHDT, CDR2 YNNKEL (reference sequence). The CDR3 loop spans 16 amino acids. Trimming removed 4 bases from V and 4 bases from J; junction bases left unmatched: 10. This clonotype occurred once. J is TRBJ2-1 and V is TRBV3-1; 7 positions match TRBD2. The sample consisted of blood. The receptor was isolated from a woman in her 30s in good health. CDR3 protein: CASSPPLVGGYNEQFF. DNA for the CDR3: TGTGCCAGCAGCCCCCCACTAGTGGGAGGGTACAATGAGCAGTTCTTC.